Listed here is a single T cell receptor beta chain. Its antigen is as yet unknown. The primer mix had 60 Vbeta and 13 Jbeta primers. Some clones are missing from TCRdb's copy, which holds only in-frame ones; the method was immunoSEQ multiplex PCR. In the table there are about 93,000 clones, around four fifths of which are singletons. The sample originates from a study of cytomegalovirus exposure and HLA in healthy donors. Study in general: Among 350 to 500 genotyped donors, around 80% fell in the Caucasian-associated ancestry cluster. General observations from the study: The majority of TCR sequences were rare, yet some public TCRs appeared in many donors. A later analysis linked a missense DCLRE1C variant to TCR beta V- and J-gene trimming. An analysis that was carried out later associated some 17,000 TCR beta sequences with HLA alleles at 0.05 false discovery rate.

CDR3 length: 12 residues. In germline, CDR1 is SEHNR, CDR2 FQNEAQ (reference sequence). Trimming removed 8 bases at V and 1 base at J, with 8 bases between. This TCR came from a boy between 10 and 17 years old in good health and CMV-seronegative. Sequencing used PBMCs. The chain joins TRBV7-9 to TRBJ1-2, with D maybe TRBD1 (5 bases). The CDR3: CASRGVNYGYTF. The CDR3, as DNA: TGTGCCAGCCGGGGGGTTAACTATGGCTACACCTTC.